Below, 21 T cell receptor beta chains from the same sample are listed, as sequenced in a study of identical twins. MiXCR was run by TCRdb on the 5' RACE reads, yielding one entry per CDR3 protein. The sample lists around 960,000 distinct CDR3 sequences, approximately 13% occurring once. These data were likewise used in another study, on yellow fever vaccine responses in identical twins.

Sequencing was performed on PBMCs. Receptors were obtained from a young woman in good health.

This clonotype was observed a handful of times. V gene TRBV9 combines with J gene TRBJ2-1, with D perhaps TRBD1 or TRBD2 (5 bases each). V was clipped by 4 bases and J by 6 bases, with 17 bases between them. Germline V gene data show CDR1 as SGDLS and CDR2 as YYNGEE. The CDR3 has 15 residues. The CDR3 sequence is CASSPTGTTINEQFF. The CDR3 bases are TGTGCCAGCAGCCCCACCGGGACCACCATCAATGAGCAGTTCTTC. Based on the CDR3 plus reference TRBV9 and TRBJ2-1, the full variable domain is DSGVTQTPKHLITATGQRVTLRCSPRSGDLSVYWYQQSLDQGLQFLIQYYNGEERAKGNILERFSAQQFPDLHSELNLSSLELGDSALYFCASSPTGTTINEQFFGPGTRLTVL.

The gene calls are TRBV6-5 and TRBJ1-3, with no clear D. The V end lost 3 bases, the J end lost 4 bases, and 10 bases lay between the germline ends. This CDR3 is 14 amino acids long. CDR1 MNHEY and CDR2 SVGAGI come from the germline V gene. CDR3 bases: TGTGCCAGCAGTTATACTTTATCGGGAAACACCATATATTTT. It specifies CASSYTLSGNTIYF.

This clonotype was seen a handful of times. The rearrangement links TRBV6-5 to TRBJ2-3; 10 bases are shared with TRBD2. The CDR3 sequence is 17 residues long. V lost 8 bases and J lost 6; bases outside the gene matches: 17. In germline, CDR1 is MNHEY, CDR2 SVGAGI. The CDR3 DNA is TGTGCCAGCTCTTACCCTCGGGCTAGCGGGAGCTGGGATACGCAGTATTTT. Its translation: CASSYPRASGSWDTQYF.

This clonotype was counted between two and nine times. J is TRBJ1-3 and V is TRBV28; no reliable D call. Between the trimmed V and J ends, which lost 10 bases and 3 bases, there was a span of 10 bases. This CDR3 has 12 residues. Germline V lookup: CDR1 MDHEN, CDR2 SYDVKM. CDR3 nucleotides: TGTGCCACCAGAATTTTTGGAAACACCATATATTTT. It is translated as CATRIFGNTIYF.

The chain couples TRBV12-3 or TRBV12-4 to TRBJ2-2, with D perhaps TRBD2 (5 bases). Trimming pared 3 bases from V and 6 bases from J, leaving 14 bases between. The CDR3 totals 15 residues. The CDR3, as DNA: TGTGCCAGCAGTTTGAGGGCCCTAGACGCCGGGGAGCTGTTTTTT. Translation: CASSLRALDAGELFF.

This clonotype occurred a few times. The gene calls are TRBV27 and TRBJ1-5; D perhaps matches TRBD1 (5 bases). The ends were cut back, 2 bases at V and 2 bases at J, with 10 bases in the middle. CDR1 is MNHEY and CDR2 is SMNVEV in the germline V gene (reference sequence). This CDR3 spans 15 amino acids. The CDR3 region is CASSLRKQGNQPQHF. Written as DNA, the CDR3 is TGTGCCAGCAGTTTAAGAAAACAGGGCAATCAGCCCCAGCATTTT.

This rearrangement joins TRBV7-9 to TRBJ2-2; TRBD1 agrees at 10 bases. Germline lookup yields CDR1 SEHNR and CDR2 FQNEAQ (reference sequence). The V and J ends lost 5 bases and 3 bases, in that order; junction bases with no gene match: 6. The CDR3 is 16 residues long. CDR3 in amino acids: CASSGGQGEYTGELFF. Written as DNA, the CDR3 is TGTGCCAGCAGCGGCGGACAGGGGGAATACACCGGGGAGCTGTTTTTT.

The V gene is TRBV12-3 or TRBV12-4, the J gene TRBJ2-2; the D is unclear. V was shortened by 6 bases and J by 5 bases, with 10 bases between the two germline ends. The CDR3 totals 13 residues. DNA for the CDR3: TGTGCCAGCAGGCGCACCAGTACCGGGGAGCTGTTTTTT. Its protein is CASRRTSTGELFF.

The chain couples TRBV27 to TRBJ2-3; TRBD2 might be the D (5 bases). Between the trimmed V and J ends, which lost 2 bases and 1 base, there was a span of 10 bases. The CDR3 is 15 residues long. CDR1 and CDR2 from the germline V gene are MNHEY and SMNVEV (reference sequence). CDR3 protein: CASSLGKAGTDTQYF. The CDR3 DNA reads TGTGCCAGCAGTTTAGGGAAAGCGGGCACAGATACGCAGTATTTT.

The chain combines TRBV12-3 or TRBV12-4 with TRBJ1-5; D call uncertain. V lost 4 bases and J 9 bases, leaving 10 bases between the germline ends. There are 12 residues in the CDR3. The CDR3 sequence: CASSSSPLPQHF. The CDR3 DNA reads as TGTGCCAGCAGTTCATCCCCGTTGCCCCAGCATTTT.

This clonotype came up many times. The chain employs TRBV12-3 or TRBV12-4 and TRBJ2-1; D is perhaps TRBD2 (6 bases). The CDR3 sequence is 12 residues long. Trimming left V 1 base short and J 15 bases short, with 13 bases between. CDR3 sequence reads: CASSLVRAEGFF. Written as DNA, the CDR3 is TGTGCCAGCAGTTTAGTGCGGGCGGAGGGGTTCTTC.

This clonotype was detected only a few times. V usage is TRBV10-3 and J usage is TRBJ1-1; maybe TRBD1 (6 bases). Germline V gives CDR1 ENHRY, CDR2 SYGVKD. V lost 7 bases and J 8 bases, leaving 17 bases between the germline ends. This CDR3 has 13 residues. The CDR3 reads CAIKKGGTNEAFF. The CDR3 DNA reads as TGTGCCATCAAGAAGGGGGGCACCAACGAAGCTTTCTTT.

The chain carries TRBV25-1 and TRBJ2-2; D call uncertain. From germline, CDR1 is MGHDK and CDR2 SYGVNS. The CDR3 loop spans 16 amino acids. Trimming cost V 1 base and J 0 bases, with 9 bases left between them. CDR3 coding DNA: TGTGCCAGCAGTGAATCGAGGACCCCGAACACCGGGGAGCTGTTTTTT. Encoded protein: CASSESRTPNTGELFF.

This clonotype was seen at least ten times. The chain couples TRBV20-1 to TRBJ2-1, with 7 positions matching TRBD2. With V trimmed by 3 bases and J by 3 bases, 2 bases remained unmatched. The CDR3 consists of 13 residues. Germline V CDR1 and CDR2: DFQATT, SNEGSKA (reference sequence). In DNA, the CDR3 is TGCAGTGCTAGCCGGGAGGACTACAATGAGCAGTTCTTC. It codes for CSASREDYNEQFF.

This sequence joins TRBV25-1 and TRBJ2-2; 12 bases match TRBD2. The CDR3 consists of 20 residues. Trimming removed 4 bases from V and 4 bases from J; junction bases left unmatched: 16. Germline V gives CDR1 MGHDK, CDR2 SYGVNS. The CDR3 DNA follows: TGTGCCAGCAGTGCATTACCGCTAGCGGGGGGGATTGCTGGCACCGGGGAGCTGTTTTTT. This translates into CASSALPLAGGIAGTGELFF.

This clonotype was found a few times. The CDR3 DNA is TGTGCCAGCAGCTTAGATTTAGGGGCAGTCTACAATGAGCAGTTCTTC. As protein: CASSLDLGAVYNEQFF. The chain recombines TRBV11-2 with TRBJ2-1, with D tentatively TRBD1 (5 bases). CDR1 and CDR2 from the germline V gene are SGHAT and FQNNGV. V gave up 0 bases and J gave up 3 bases, with 12 bases separating them. The CDR3 length is 16 residues.

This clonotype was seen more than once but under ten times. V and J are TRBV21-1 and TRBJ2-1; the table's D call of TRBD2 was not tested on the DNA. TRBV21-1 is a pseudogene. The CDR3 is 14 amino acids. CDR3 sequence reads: CASAGGHPYNEQFF. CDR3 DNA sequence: TGTGCCAGCGCGGGGGGGCACCCCTACAATGAGCAGTTCTTC.

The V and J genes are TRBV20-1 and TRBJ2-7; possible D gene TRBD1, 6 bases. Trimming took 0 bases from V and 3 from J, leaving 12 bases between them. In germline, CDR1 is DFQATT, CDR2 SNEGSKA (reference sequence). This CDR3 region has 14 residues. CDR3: CSARDRGQIYEQYF. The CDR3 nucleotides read TGCAGTGCTAGAGATCGAGGACAGATCTACGAGCAGTACTTC.

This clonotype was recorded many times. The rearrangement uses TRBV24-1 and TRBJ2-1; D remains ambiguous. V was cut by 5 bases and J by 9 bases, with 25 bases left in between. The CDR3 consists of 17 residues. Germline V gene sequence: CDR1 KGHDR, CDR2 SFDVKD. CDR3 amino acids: CATSVGYPTLKSSEQFF. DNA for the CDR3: TGTGCCACCAGTGTGGGGTACCCTACCCTTAAGTCAAGTGAGCAGTTCTTC.

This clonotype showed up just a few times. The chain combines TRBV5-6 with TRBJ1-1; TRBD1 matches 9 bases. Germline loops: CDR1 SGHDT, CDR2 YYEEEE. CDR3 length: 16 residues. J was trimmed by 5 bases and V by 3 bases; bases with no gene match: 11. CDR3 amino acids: CASSYYEGQGHTEAFF. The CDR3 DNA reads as TGTGCCAGCAGCTATTACGAGGGACAGGGACATACTGAAGCTTTCTTT.

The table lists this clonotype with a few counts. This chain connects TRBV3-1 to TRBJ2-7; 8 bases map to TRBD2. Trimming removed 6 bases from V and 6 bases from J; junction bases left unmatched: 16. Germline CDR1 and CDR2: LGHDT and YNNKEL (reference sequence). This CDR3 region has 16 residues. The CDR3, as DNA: TGTGCCAGCAGTAAGGGACTAGATTACCTCCTACTCGAGCAGTACTTC. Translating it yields CASSKGLDYLLLEQYF.